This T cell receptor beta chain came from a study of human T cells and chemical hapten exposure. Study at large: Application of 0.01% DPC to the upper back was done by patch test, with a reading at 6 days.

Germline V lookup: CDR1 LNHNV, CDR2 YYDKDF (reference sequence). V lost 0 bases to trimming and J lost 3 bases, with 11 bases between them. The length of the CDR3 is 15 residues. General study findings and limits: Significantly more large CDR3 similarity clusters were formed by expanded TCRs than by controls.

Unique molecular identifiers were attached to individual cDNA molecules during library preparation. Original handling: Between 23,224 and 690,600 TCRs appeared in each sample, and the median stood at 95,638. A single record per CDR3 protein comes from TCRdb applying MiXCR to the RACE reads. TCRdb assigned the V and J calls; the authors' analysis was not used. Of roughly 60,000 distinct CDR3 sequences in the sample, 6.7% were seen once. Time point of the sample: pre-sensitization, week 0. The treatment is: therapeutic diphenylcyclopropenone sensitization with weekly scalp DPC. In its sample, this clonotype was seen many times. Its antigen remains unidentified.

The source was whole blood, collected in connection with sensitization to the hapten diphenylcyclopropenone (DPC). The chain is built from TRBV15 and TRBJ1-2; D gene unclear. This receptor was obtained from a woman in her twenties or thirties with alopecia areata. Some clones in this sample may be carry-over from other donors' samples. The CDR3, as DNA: TGTGCCACCAGCAGAGATCTCGTCGGCTACTATGGCTACACCTTC. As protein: CATSRDLVGYYGYTF.